This TCR beta chain was retrieved from a study of cytomegalovirus exposure and HLA in healthy donors. Study-wide points: According to a later analysis, most TCR beta chains associated with CMV appeared HLA-restricted. The study dropped some indistinguishable V segments, TRBV6-2 and TRBV6-3 among them. An observed cluster of highly shared sequence variants was recorded as a likely sequencing artifact.

A word on this clone: Its antigen is currently unknown.

The PCR was carried out with 60 Vbeta primers and 13 Jbeta primers. Here immunoSEQ multiplex PCR was the method, and the copy in TCRdb shows in-frame clones only, minus some. Here the sample spans 150,000 to 200,000 clones, around 80% being singletons. The trim removed 0 bases at V and 4 bases at J, leaving 9 bases unmatched. The CDR3 sequence is 17 residues long. In germline, CDR1 is KGHSH, CDR2 LQKENI. As for the donors, each was a healthy bone marrow donor. Input material: PBMCs. The TCR sequence derives from a woman in her forties or fifties in good health and CMV-seropositive. This rearrangement joins TRBV18 to TRBJ2-1; 7 bases map to TRBD2. CDR3 sequence: CASSPPQKGREYNEQFF. The DNA for the CDR3 is TGTGCCAGCTCACCACCTCAAAAGGGGCGGGAGTACAATGAGCAGTTCTTC.